The T cell receptor (beta chain) described here comes from a study of cytomegalovirus exposure and HLA in healthy donors. Study-wide results and limits: Within an earlier analysis, most TCR beta V segments proved productive either about 90% or about 30% of the time. CMV serostatus was the sole immune exposure information available.

This clone has just a few counts. The target antigen is unknown. The CDR3 sequence is 15 residues long. The germline CDR1 and CDR2 sequences are SGHNT and YYREEE (reference sequence). V trimming: 0 bases; J trimming: 10 bases; junction bases outside the gene matches: 9. PCR used 60 Vbeta primers and 13 Jbeta primers. Using immunoSEQ multiplex PCR, the repertoire was profiled, and TCRdb retains in-frame clones only, with some absent. The data contain about 190,000 clones, 73% of them singletons. Source material: PBMCs. The receptor comes from a woman in her twenties or thirties in good health and CMV-seronegative. V gene TRBV5-4 combines with J gene TRBJ1-1, with 10 bases identical to TRBD1. CDR3 DNA sequence: TGTGCCAGCAGCTTGGGGGGACAGGGGAGAAGTGGAGCTTTCTTT. This gives the protein CASSLGGQGRSGAFF.